What follows are 14 T cell receptor beta chains derived from one specimen sequenced in a study of cytomegalovirus exposure and HLA in healthy donors. The PCR had 60 Vbeta and 13 Jbeta primers. Produced via immunoSEQ multiplex PCR; TCRdb's table is partial and in-frame only. The sample records roughly 90,000 clones, over 70% being singletons. The sample was PBMCs. Source of these receptors: a man aged 30-40 years in good health and CMV-seropositive.

The chain recombines TRBV4-1 with TRBJ1-6; possible D gene TRBD1, 5 bases. The CDR3 loop spans 13 amino acids. Germline loops: CDR1 MGHRA, CDR2 YSYEKL. V was pared by 8 bases and J by 7 bases, with 12 bases between. CDR3 DNA sequence: TGCGCCAGCCGCGGCAGGGTGAATTCACCCCTCCACTTT. Encoded protein: CASRGRVNSPLHF.

The chain has TRBV7-9 and TRBJ2-7, with 7 bases matching TRBD1. Germline CDR1 is SEHNR and CDR2 is FQNEAQ (reference sequence). V was pared by 4 bases and J by 3 bases, with 12 bases of the junction left unmatched. This CDR3 region has 16 residues. The chain's CDR3 is CASSSPFATGNYEQYF. The CDR3 region has the DNA TGTGCCAGCAGCTCCCCCTTTGCGACAGGGAACTACGAGCAGTACTTC.

This clone showed up just a few times. The same CDR3 can be traced to other DNA sequences in this sample. CDR3 DNA sequence: TGCAGCGGGGGGGGCACTGAAGCTTTCTTT. Residues: CSGGGTEAFF. V gene TRBV29-1 combines with J gene TRBJ1-1; D possibly corresponds to TRBD1 (5 bases). Trimming stripped 7 bases from V and 4 bases from J, with 7 bases between. CDR1 SQVTM and CDR2 ANQGSEA come from the germline V gene. The CDR3 runs to 10 residues.

This clone has only a few counts. V gene TRBV5-1 combines with J gene TRBJ1-1, with D hard to call. CDR3 size: 15 residues. Germline V gives CDR1 SGHRS, CDR2 YFSETQ. Trimming cost V 3 bases and J 6 bases, with 18 bases left between them. This CDR3 reads CASSSLSHKGAEAFF. In DNA, the CDR3 is TGCGCCAGCAGCTCACTATCCCATAAGGGAGCTGAAGCTTTCTTT. Variable domain in full (rest from reference TRBV5-1 and TRBJ1-1): KAGVTQTPRYLIKTRGQQVTLSCSPISGHRSVSWYQQTPGQGLQFLFEYFSETQRNKGNFPGRFSGRQFSNSRSEMNVSTLELGDSALYLCASSSLSHKGAEAFFGQGTRLTVV.

The chain is built from TRBV28 and TRBJ1-1; tentative D call: TRBD1 (6 bases). CDR1 is MDHEN, CDR2 SYDVKM, per germline. The CDR3 runs 15 residues. V was cut by 6 bases and J by 5 bases, with 19 bases left in between. CDR3 in amino acids: CASSYPVHRGTEAFF. CDR3 in DNA: TGTGCCAGCAGCTACCCGGTACATAGGGGGACTGAAGCTTTCTTT.

V and J are TRBV4-2 and TRBJ1-2; D is unresolved. CDR3 length equals 15 residues. The germline CDR1 and CDR2 sequences are LGHNA and YNFKEQ. Trimming removed 4 bases at V and 6 bases at J, with 18 bases between. The CDR3, as DNA: TGTGCCAGCAGCCCCCCCGAGGGAAGTATCGATGGCTACACCTTC. Its translation: CASSPPEGSIDGYTF.

The rearrangement uses TRBV2 and TRBJ2-3; 9 bases agree with TRBD2. The CDR3 length is 13 residues. Germline values: CDR1 SNHLY, CDR2 FYNNEI. With 7 bases clipped from V and 3 bases from J, the junction kept 2 bases outside the gene matches. The CDR3 DNA reads TGTGCCAGCACTAGCGGGGAGACAGATACGCAGTATTTT. It codes for CASTSGETDTQYF.

The V and J genes are TRBV28 and TRBJ1-5; perhaps TRBD1 as D (5 bases). The germline V gene encodes CDR1 MDHEN and CDR2 SYDVKM. CDR3 length: 14 amino acids. V dropped 3 bases and J dropped 7 bases, with 13 bases sitting between them. The chain's CDR3 is CASSFLSGKQPQHF. The CDR3 nucleotides read TGTGCCAGCAGTTTCTTGTCAGGGAAGCAGCCCCAGCATTTT.

V and J are TRBV21-1 and TRBJ2-2; the D call in the table, TRBD2, was not verified against the DNA. TRBV21-1 is classified as a pseudogene. CDR3 size: 17 residues. CDR3 DNA: TGTGCCAGCAGCATGCCGAGGAAACTGTTGAACACCGGGGAGCTGTTTTTT. Encoded protein: CASSMPRKLLNTGELFF.

Turning to this clone: A junction boundary mismatches the germline segment, possibly from a read error. This chain links TRBV7-9 with TRBJ1-5; D is perhaps TRBD1 (6 bases). CDR1 is SEHNR and CDR2 is FQNEAQ in the germline V gene (reference sequence). This CDR3 is built from 12 residues. CDR3 loop: CSSSSDSGAQHF. The CDR3 nucleotides read TGTTCCAGCAGCTCGGACAGTGGAGCCCAGCATTTT.

The chain joins TRBV19 to TRBJ1-6; TRBD1 might be the D (5 bases). The germline V gene has CDR1 LNHDA and CDR2 SQIVND (reference sequence). CDR3 length: 15 amino acids. V was pared by 7 bases and J by 8 bases, with 18 bases between. CDR3 amino acids: CASTLGGSPYSPLHF. The CDR3 DNA reads TGTGCCAGTACTTTGGGGGGGTCTCCATATTCACCCCTCCACTTT.

The chain has TRBV2 and TRBJ2-1, with TRBD1 identical over 10 bases. This CDR3 is 13 amino acids long. Germline CDR1 reads SNHLY; CDR2 reads FYNNEI. V was pared by 1 base and J by 10 bases, with 1 base of the junction left unmatched. This chain's CDR3 is CASSEEGQGEQFF. CDR3 nucleotides: TGTGCCAGCAGTGAAGAGGGACAGGGGGAGCAGTTCTTC. Complete variable domain (other parts from reference TRBV2 and TRBJ2-1): EPEVTQTPSHQVTQMGQEVILRCVPISNHLYFYWYRQILGQKVEFLVSFYNNEISEKSEIFDDQFSVERPDGSNFTLKIRSTKLEDSAMYFCASSEEGQGEQFFGPGTRLTVL.

The chain combines TRBV5-1 with TRBJ2-7, with D perhaps TRBD2 (6 bases). CDR1 is SGHRS and CDR2 is YFSETQ in the germline V gene. The CDR3 length is 14 residues. Trimming shortened V by 4 bases and J by 3 bases, and 14 bases separated the two germline ends. The CDR3 spells CASSATGLDYEQYF. DNA of the CDR3: TGCGCCAGCAGCGCTACGGGACTCGACTACGAGCAGTACTTC.

In its sample, this clone was seen a few times. The rearrangement links TRBV5-8 to TRBJ2-7; TRBD1 matches at 8 bases. This CDR3 region has 13 residues. Germline values: CDR1 SGHTS, CDR2 YDEGEE. Losses at the gene ends were 3 bases for V and 6 bases for J; bases not matched to a gene: 5. In nucleotides, the CDR3 is TGTGCCAGCAGCTCTAATACAGGGGGCGAGCAGTACTTC. It codes for CASSSNTGGEQYF.